These 25 T cell receptor beta chains originate from one sample sequenced in a study of CD8 T cells in Susac syndrome. The RNA input was roughly 0.45 to 1 ug, and it was reverse transcribed with random hexamers. TCRdb used MiXCR to reprocess the immunoSEQ multiplex PCR reads, holding one entry per CDR3 protein. The sample includes 150,000 to 200,000 distinct CDR3 sequences, 90% to 95% seen only once; the top ten take 0.095% to 0.12%. The source material was CD4+ T cells from PBMCs. These receptors all come from a human donor in good health.

The chain recombines TRBV4-2 with TRBJ2-3, with 9 bases that match TRBD2. The CDR3 is 13 amino acids. With 4 bases clipped from V and 6 bases from J, the junction kept 2 bases outside the gene matches. The V gene's germline CDR1 is LGHNA and CDR2 YNFKEQ. The CDR3, as DNA: TGTGCCAGCAGCCTCCTAGCGGGGGATACGCAGTATTTT. Protein: CASSLLAGDTQYF.

This chain connects TRBV5-1 to TRBJ1-1; D unclear. V was cut by 5 bases and J by 2 bases, with 13 bases left in between. The germline gives CDR1 SGHRS, CDR2 YFSETQ. The CDR3 spans 14 residues. CDR3 DNA sequence: TGCGCCAGCAGTAAACAGAACACCAACACTGAAGCTTTCTTT. Its translation: CASSKQNTNTEAFF.

This clonotype appeared a single time. The chain carries TRBV6-5 and TRBJ1-4; the D is unclear. The germline V gene encodes CDR1 MNHEY and CDR2 SVGAGI. This CDR3 is built from 11 residues. V was trimmed by 5 bases and J by 7 bases, leaving 5 bases between them. CDR3 amino acids: CASSPGEKLFF. The CDR3 region has the DNA TGTGCCAGCAGTCCGGGTGAAAAACTGTTTTTT.

The gene calls are TRBV25-1 and TRBJ1-5; D remains ambiguous. Germline CDR1 MGHDK, CDR2 SYGVNS. This CDR3 spans 12 amino acids. Deletions cut 6 bases from V and 5 bases from J, with 8 bases between. The CDR3 here is CASRWGDQPQHF. In DNA form, the CDR3 reads TGTGCCAGCAGATGGGGAGATCAGCCCCAGCATTTT.

This clonotype was seen once. The chain is built from TRBV11-2 and TRBJ1-4; the D gene is possibly TRBD1 (6 bases). CDR1 is SGHAT, CDR2 FQNNGV, per germline. The CDR3 is 15 residues long. The V gene lost 5 bases and the J gene lost 6 bases, with 16 bases spanning the gap. The CDR3: CASSPGRGIYEKLFF. The DNA for the CDR3 is TGTGCCAGCAGCCCCGGTAGGGGGATCTATGAAAAACTGTTTTTT.

The V call is TRBV6-5, the J call TRBJ1-2; no firm D call. The CDR3 has 14 amino acids. Germline V gene sequence: CDR1 MNHEY, CDR2 SVGAGI. The ends were cut back, 7 bases at V and 4 bases at J, with 16 bases in the middle. The CDR3, as DNA: TGTGCCAGCAATCCCCGTGGAGGATTCTATGGCTACACCTTC. Translation gives CASNPRGGFYGYTF.

The V call is TRBV5-1, the J call TRBJ1-1; TRBD1 aligns across 12 bases. The germline V gene encodes CDR1 SGHRS and CDR2 YFSETQ. V lost 2 bases to trimming and J lost 4 bases; unmatched junction nucleotides: 6. This CDR3 has 16 residues. CDR3 amino acids: CASSFPGTGGSTEAFF. CDR3 in DNA: TGCGCCAGCAGCTTTCCTGGGACAGGGGGCTCCACTGAAGCTTTCTTT. Complete variable domain (other parts from reference TRBV5-1 and TRBJ1-1): KAGVTQTPRYLIKTRGQQVTLSCSPISGHRSVSWYQQTPGQGLQFLFEYFSETQRNKGNFPGRFSGRQFSNSRSEMNVSTLELGDSALYLCASSFPGTGGSTEAFFGQGTRLTVV.

The V and J genes are TRBV12-3 or TRBV12-4 and TRBJ1-1; D is perhaps TRBD1 (6 bases). There are 15 residues in the CDR3. Trimming pared 6 bases from V and 4 bases from J, leaving 18 bases between. This chain's CDR3 is CASRRSRGGATEAFF. CDR3 DNA: TGTGCCAGCAGGCGGAGCCGCGGGGGGGCCACTGAAGCTTTCTTT.

J is TRBJ1-2 and V is TRBV7-9; D remains ambiguous. The CDR3 length is 12 residues. CDR1 and CDR2 from the germline V gene are SEHNR and FQNEAQ (reference sequence). The V end was cut by 3 bases, the J end by 8 bases, with 10 bases between. CDR3 DNA sequence: TGTGCCAGCAGCTTCGCCCACGCCGGCTACACCTTC. Its protein is CASSFAHAGYTF.

This clonotype has just one count. This rearrangement joins TRBV29-1 to TRBJ2-5, with D unresolved. CDR3 length: 12 residues. Trimming cost V 0 bases and J 2 bases, with 4 bases left between them. The germline V gene has CDR1 SQVTM and CDR2 ANQGSEA. CDR3 residues: CSVEEGQETQYF. CDR3 nucleotides: TGCAGCGTTGAAGAAGGGCAAGAGACCCAGTACTTC.

The genes are TRBV4-1 and TRBJ2-1, with 7 bases aligning to TRBD2. The J segment lost 5 bases and the V segment lost 1 base, leaving 5 bases of the junction unmatched. This CDR3 region has 15 residues. Germline V CDR1 and CDR2: MGHRA, YSYEKL. The CDR3 sequence is CASSQGAGPNNEQFF. The CDR3 DNA reads TGCGCCAGCAGCCAAGGAGCGGGGCCTAACAATGAGCAGTTCTTC.

The chain carries TRBV20-1 and TRBJ2-5, with D possibly matching TRBD1 (5 bases). The V gene's germline CDR1 is DFQATT and CDR2 SNEGSKA (reference sequence). V lost 0 bases and J lost 1, with 12 bases in between. The length of the CDR3 is 15 residues. The CDR3 is CSARDSQDIQETQYF. CDR3 DNA sequence: TGCAGTGCTAGAGATTCGCAGGACATCCAAGAGACCCAGTACTTC.

This clonotype appeared once. The chain joins TRBV7-9 to TRBJ1-2; 7 nucleotides agree with TRBD1. Germline V gene lookup returns CDR1 SEHNR and CDR2 FQNEAQ (reference sequence). V trimming: 5 bases; J trimming: 7 bases; junction bases outside the gene matches: 4. The CDR3 extends over 12 amino acids. CDR3 DNA sequence: TGTGCCAGCAGCGTTCGGGACAGTGGCTACACCTTC. It specifies CASSVRDSGYTF.

V gene TRBV29-1 combines with J gene TRBJ1-5; 8 bases agree with TRBD1. The V segment lost 1 base and the J segment 6 bases; nucleotides outside the gene matches: 2. The CDR3 runs to 13 residues. CDR1 is SQVTM, CDR2 ANQGSEA, per germline. The CDR3 DNA follows: TGCAGCGTTGAAGCAGGGGGCGGTCAGCCCCAGCATTTT. Its protein product is CSVEAGGGQPQHF. The complete variable domain, with remaining parts taken from reference TRBV29-1 and TRBJ1-5, reads SAVISQKPSRDICQRGTSLTIQCQVDSQVTMMFWYRQQPGQSLTLIATANQGSEATYESGFVIDKFPISRPNLTFSTLTVSNMSPEDSSIYLCSVEAGGGQPQHFGDGTRLSIL.

The V gene is TRBV25-1, the J gene TRBJ2-2, with TRBD1 identical over 12 bases. The length of the CDR3 is 20 residues. V was clipped by 8 bases and J by 0 bases; unmatched bases: 16. From germline, CDR1 is MGHDK and CDR2 SYGVNS. The CDR3 DNA reads TGTGCCAGCGGTCATAGCTCCGGGACAGGGGGCTTGGCGAACACCGGGGAGCTGTTTTTT. Its translation: CASGHSSGTGGLANTGELFF.

This chain links TRBV5-1 with TRBJ2-5, with no clear D. The germline V gene encodes CDR1 SGHRS and CDR2 YFSETQ. This CDR3 has 13 residues. V lost 4 bases and J 5 bases, leaving 12 bases between the germline ends. The CDR3: CASSPDGSETQYF. DNA of the CDR3: TGCGCCAGCAGCCCCGATGGTTCCGAGACCCAGTACTTC.

The gene calls are TRBV4-2 and TRBJ2-1; the D gene is possibly TRBD2 (6 bases). The CDR3 sequence is 17 residues long. V lost 0 bases and J lost 4, with 16 bases in between. The V gene's germline CDR1 is LGHNA and CDR2 YNFKEQ. The CDR3 protein is CASSQDGSGRLYNEQFF. The CDR3, as DNA: TGTGCCAGCAGCCAAGATGGGAGCGGGCGACTTTACAATGAGCAGTTCTTC.

The rearrangement joins TRBV3-1 to TRBJ2-7; D tentatively reads TRBD1 or TRBD2 (6 bases each). Germline V gene data show CDR1 as LGHDT and CDR2 as YNNKEL (reference sequence). V was trimmed by 6 bases and J by 2 bases, leaving 20 bases between them. The CDR3 runs 16 residues. CDR3 residues: CASSPWRGAHPYEQYF. CDR3 bases: TGTGCCAGCAGTCCCTGGAGGGGGGCGCATCCCTACGAGCAGTACTTC.

This clonotype occurred once. The genes are TRBV20-1 and TRBJ1-5, with 7 nucleotides matching TRBD1. The CDR3 is 18 amino acids. Germline V gene data show CDR1 as DFQATT and CDR2 as SNEGSKA (reference sequence). V lost 3 bases and J lost 3; bases outside the gene matches: 17. The CDR3 protein is CSASSIRLDRANNQPQHF. DNA of the CDR3: TGCAGTGCTAGCTCGATCCGACTCGACAGGGCGAACAATCAGCCCCAGCATTTT.

The chain has TRBV7-2 and TRBJ2-1; 9 bases match TRBD2. V lost 11 bases, J lost 2 bases, and 4 bases stayed unmatched. The germline gives CDR1 SGHTA, CDR2 FQGNSA. The CDR3 is 13 amino acids. The CDR3 DNA reads as TGTGCCGGACAGCGGGGGGCCTACAATGAGCAGTTCTTC. Amino acids: CAGQRGAYNEQFF. Full variable domain (remainder filled in from reference TRBV7-2 and TRBJ2-1): GAGVSQSPSNKVTEKGKDVELRCDPISGHTALYWYRQSLGQGLEFLIYFQGNSAPDKSGLPSDRFSAERTGGSVSTLTIQRTQQEDSAVYLCAGQRGAYNEQFFGPGTRLTVL.

The chain employs TRBV29-1 and TRBJ2-2; D possibly corresponds to TRBD2 (5 bases). The V end was cut by 3 bases, the J end by 7 bases, with 12 bases between. Germline loops: CDR1 SQVTM, CDR2 ANQGSEA. The CDR3 runs to 13 residues. The CDR3 DNA follows: TGCAGCGTTGATAGGCTCGGGGTCGGGGAGCTGTTTTTT. Residues: CSVDRLGVGELFF.

The genes are TRBV7-9 and TRBJ2-1; possibly TRBD1 for D (5 bases). Looked up from germline, CDR1 is SEHNR and CDR2 is FQNEAQ (reference sequence). The CDR3 consists of 15 residues. The V and J ends lost 1 base and 4 bases respectively, with 11 bases between them. CDR3 nucleotide sequence: TGTGCCAGCAGCTTAGGCTCAGGGCAATACAATGAGCAGTTCTTC. Amino acids: CASSLGSGQYNEQFF.

This sequence joins TRBV3-1 and TRBJ1-1; possibly TRBD1 for D (5 bases). The V and J ends lost 4 bases and 5 bases respectively, with 17 bases between them. The CDR3 extends over 15 amino acids. The germline gives CDR1 LGHDT, CDR2 YNNKEL (reference sequence). This CDR3 is CASSLRGGGKTEAFF. CDR3 DNA: TGTGCCAGCAGCCTTCGTGGGGGGGGGAAGACTGAAGCTTTCTTT. The full variable domain, in which reference TRBV3-1 and TRBJ1-1 provide the parts outside the CDR3, is DTAVSQTPKYLVTQMGNDKSIKCEQNLGHDTMYWYKQDSKKFLKIMFSYNNKELIINETVPNRFSPKSPDKAHLNLHINSLELGDSAVYFCASSLRGGGKTEAFFGQGTRLTVV.

V usage is TRBV20-1 and J usage is TRBJ1-2; maybe TRBD1 (5 bases). This CDR3 comprises 13 residues. Germline V gene lookup returns CDR1 DFQATT and CDR2 SNEGSKA (reference sequence). V lost 5 bases, J lost 8 bases, and 18 bases lay in between. DNA of the CDR3: TGCAGTGCTTTCCTCGCGGGGCGTTTCGGCTACACCTTC. Amino acid sequence: CSAFLAGRFGYTF.

The chain carries TRBV18 and TRBJ1-5, with 7 bases lining up with TRBD1. V dropped 2 bases and J dropped 6; count of bases not matched to a gene: 4. This CDR3 region has 14 residues. The germline V gene has CDR1 KGHSH and CDR2 LQKENI. The CDR3 loop is CASSPGQASQPQHF. For the CDR3, the DNA is TGTGCCAGCTCACCAGGACAGGCAAGTCAGCCCCAGCATTTT.